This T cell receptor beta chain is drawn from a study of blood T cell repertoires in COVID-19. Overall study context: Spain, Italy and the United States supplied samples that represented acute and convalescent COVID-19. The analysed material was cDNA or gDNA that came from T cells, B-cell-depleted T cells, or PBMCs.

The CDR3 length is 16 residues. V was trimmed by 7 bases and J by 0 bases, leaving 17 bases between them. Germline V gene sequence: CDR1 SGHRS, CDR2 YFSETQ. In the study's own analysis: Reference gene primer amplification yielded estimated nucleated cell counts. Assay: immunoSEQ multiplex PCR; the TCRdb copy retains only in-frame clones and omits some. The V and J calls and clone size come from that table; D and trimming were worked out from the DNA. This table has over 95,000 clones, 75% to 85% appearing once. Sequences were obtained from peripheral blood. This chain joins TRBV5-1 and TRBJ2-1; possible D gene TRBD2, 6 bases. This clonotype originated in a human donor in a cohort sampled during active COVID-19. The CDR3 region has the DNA TGCGCCAGCCGAACTAACCCCGGGAGCTCCTACAATGAGCAGTTCTTC. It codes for CASRTNPGSSYNEQFF.